The rows below give T cell receptor beta chains drawn from one sample of a study of Tregs in tolerant kidney transplant recipients. Sequenced by immunoSEQ multiplex PCR; TCRdb stores in-frame clones only, minus some. The sample has around 50,000 clones, more than 70% seen once. This specimen consisted of CD8+ T cells from blood (PBMCs), obtained 12 months after the transplant. These receptors all come from a human patient who received a combined kidney and bone marrow transplant. The T cells may partly be graft donor cells. Both conserved end residues are part of each CDR3. A D gene is named only where the DNA matches it firmly. Expanded clones get a size class; other rows say once, few or many, or leave the size out.

v_gene: TRBV11-2; d_gene: NA; abundance: NA; j_gene: TRBJ2-1; CDR3nt: TGTGCCAGCAGCTTAGGCGGGTCCCACAATGAGCAGTTCTTC; CDR3aa: CASSLGGSHNEQFF
v_gene: TRBV11-3; d_gene: TRBD1; abundance: NA; j_gene: TRBJ2-3; CDR3nt: TGTGCCAGCAGCTTTCCCTTGGACAGGTCCGATACGCAGTATTTT; CDR3aa: CASSFPLDRSDTQYF
v_gene: TRBV16; d_gene: NA; abundance: NA; j_gene: TRBJ2-3; CDR3nt: TGTGCCAGCAGCCAATTTCCAGGTACCACAGATACGCAGTATTTT; CDR3aa: CASSQFPGTTDTQYF
v_gene: TRBV7-2; d_gene: TRBD2; abundance: NA; j_gene: TRBJ2-5; CDR3nt: TGTGCCAGCAGCTTAGACTGGTCTAGCGGGGGGCACCAAGAGACCCAGTACTTC; CDR3aa: CASSLDWSSGGHQETQYF
v_gene: TRBV9; d_gene: TRBD1; abundance: NA; j_gene: TRBJ1-2; CDR3nt: TGTGCCAGCAGCGTTGGGACAGCGACTCGCTATGGCTACACCTTC; CDR3aa: CASSVGTATRYGYTF
v_gene: TRBV12-2; d_gene: NA; abundance: NA; j_gene: TRBJ1-2; CDR3nt: TGTGCAAGTCGCTTAGCGAAGACAGGGGAAGCTAACTATGGCTACACCTTC; CDR3aa: CASRLAKTGEANYGYTF
v_gene: TRBV15; d_gene: TRBD1; abundance: NA; j_gene: TRBJ1-5; CDR3nt: TGTGCCACCAGCAGCCCGGGACAGCCCACTCAGCCCCAGCATTTT; CDR3aa: CATSSPGQPTQPQHF
v_gene: TRBV4-3; d_gene: TRBD1; abundance: NA; j_gene: TRBJ1-2; CDR3nt: TGCGCCAGCTGTCTGGGGACAGAAAAAGCGCCTAACTATGGCTACACCTTC; CDR3aa: CASCLGTEKAPNYGYTF
v_gene: TRBV6-6; d_gene: TRBD1; abundance: NA; j_gene: TRBJ1-2; CDR3nt: TGTGCCAGCAGTTACTCGGACAGGGGCAACTATGGCTACACCTTC; CDR3aa: CASSYSDRGNYGYTF
v_gene: TRBV4-1; d_gene: TRBD1; abundance: NA; j_gene: TRBJ2-2; CDR3nt: TGCGCCAGCAGCCACCCTCCCCCCCAGGGGGTTCACACCGGGGAGCTGTTTTTT; CDR3aa: CASSHPPPQGVHTGELFF
v_gene: TRBV27; d_gene: NA; abundance: NA; j_gene: TRBJ1-2; CDR3nt: TGTGCCAGCACCATAGGGGTCGGTGCGGGCTACACCTTC; CDR3aa: CASTIGVGAGYTF
v_gene: TRBV28; d_gene: NA; abundance: NA; j_gene: TRBJ1-5; CDR3nt: TGTGCCAGCAGTTTATCCCCTTGGTCAGGGCAGCCCCAGCATTTT; CDR3aa: CASSLSPWSGQPQHF
v_gene: TRBV18; d_gene: NA; abundance: NA; j_gene: TRBJ1-2; CDR3nt: TGTGCCAGCTCACCCTGGCCTCGAAATGGCTACACCTTC; CDR3aa: CASSPWPRNGYTF
v_gene: TRBV4-3; d_gene: TRBD2; abundance: NA; j_gene: TRBJ2-7; CDR3nt: TGCGCCAGCAGCCAAGTAGTAGCGGGGTCCTACGAGCAGTACTTC; CDR3aa: CASSQVVAGSYEQYF
v_gene: TRBV6-1; d_gene: NA; abundance: few; j_gene: TRBJ2-7; CDR3nt: TGTGCCAGCAGTTCTACCCTCTCATACGAGCAGTACTTC; CDR3aa: CASSSTLSYEQYF
v_gene: TRBV27; d_gene: TRBD2; abundance: once; j_gene: TRBJ2-7; CDR3nt: TGTGCCAGCAGTCACGGGACTAGCGTAGGGCAGTACTTC; CDR3aa: CASSHGTSVGQYF
v_gene: TRBV30; d_gene: NA; abundance: few; j_gene: TRBJ1-5; CDR3nt: TGTGCCTGGAGTCCCTCACAGTCCAATCAGCCCCAGCATTTT; CDR3aa: CAWSPSQSNQPQHF
v_gene: TRBV7-9; d_gene: NA; abundance: NA; j_gene: TRBJ1-6; CDR3nt: TGTGCCAGCAGCTTACCGGGGGTCGATAATTCCCCCCTCCACTTT; CDR3aa: CASSLPGVDNSPLHF
v_gene: TRBV5-4; d_gene: TRBD1; abundance: NA; j_gene: TRBJ1-2; CDR3nt: TGTGCCAGCAGCTTGGGGCTGGGACAGGGGAGCTATGGCTACACCTTC; CDR3aa: CASSLGLGQGSYGYTF
v_gene: TRBV5-6; d_gene: NA; abundance: NA; j_gene: TRBJ2-3; CDR3nt: TGTGCCAGCACTCCAGGGCACACAGATACGCAGTATTTT; CDR3aa: CASTPGHTDTQYF
v_gene: TRBV9; d_gene: NA; abundance: NA; j_gene: TRBJ2-3; CDR3nt: TGTGCCAGCAGCTCTTCAAGCCGGGATACGCAGTATTTT; CDR3aa: CASSSSSRDTQYF
v_gene: TRBV29-1; d_gene: TRBD1; abundance: NA; j_gene: TRBJ2-4; CDR3nt: TGCAGCGTTGAAGGACAGGGGGTGAGCATTCAGTACTTC; CDR3aa: CSVEGQGVSIQYF
v_gene: TRBV4-1; d_gene: TRBD1; abundance: NA; j_gene: TRBJ1-6; CDR3nt: TGCGCCAGCAGCCAATGGGGACAGGGGACCTCCCCCCTCCACTTT; CDR3aa: CASSQWGQGTSPLHF
v_gene: TRBV10-1; d_gene: NA; abundance: NA; j_gene: TRBJ2-5; CDR3nt: TGCGCCAGCAGTGCCCCGGAGACCCAGTACTTC; CDR3aa: CASSAPETQYF
v_gene: TRBV4-3; d_gene: TRBD2; abundance: NA; j_gene: TRBJ2-1; CDR3nt: TGCGCCAGCAGCCAAGACTTAGAACGGGGGGGCCATGATGAGCAGTTCTTC; CDR3aa: CASSQDLERGGHDEQFF
v_gene: TRBV19; d_gene: NA; abundance: NA; j_gene: TRBJ1-1; CDR3nt: TGTGCCAGTAGTATATGGGCCCCGTCGAACACTGAAGCTTTCTTT; CDR3aa: CASSIWAPSNTEAFF
v_gene: TRBV5-1; d_gene: NA; abundance: NA; j_gene: TRBJ1-2; CDR3nt: TGCGCCAGCAGCTTGGCCAGGGGCGATCTCTATGGCTACACCTTC; CDR3aa: CASSLARGDLYGYTF
v_gene: TRBV5-4; d_gene: TRBD2; abundance: NA; j_gene: TRBJ2-3; CDR3nt: TGTGCCAGCAGCTTGGTGCGGGAGACCGCAGATACGCAGTATTTT; CDR3aa: CASSLVRETADTQYF
v_gene: TRBV18; d_gene: NA; abundance: once; j_gene: TRBJ1-4; CDR3nt: TGTGCCAGCTCCCAATCCGGGGGAAGAGTCGATAATGAAAAACTGTTTTTT; CDR3aa: CASSQSGGRVDNEKLFF
v_gene: TRBV27; d_gene: NA; abundance: NA; j_gene: TRBJ2-7; CDR3nt: TGTGCCAGCAGTTTTCAGGGATCCTACGAGCAGTACTTC; CDR3aa: CASSFQGSYEQYF
v_gene: TRBV9; d_gene: TRBD2; abundance: NA; j_gene: TRBJ2-7; CDR3nt: TGTGCCAGCAGCGCGTCAGGCCTAGCGGGAGACGAGCAGTACTTC; CDR3aa: CASSASGLAGDEQYF
v_gene: TRBV27; d_gene: NA; abundance: NA; j_gene: TRBJ1-2; CDR3nt: TGTGCCAGCAGCCCCGGGGGAAACTATGGCTACACCTTC; CDR3aa: CASSPGGNYGYTF
v_gene: TRBV9; d_gene: NA; abundance: few; j_gene: TRBJ1-4; CDR3nt: TGTGCCAGCAGCGTAGCGGGGGGTAATGAAAAACTGTTTTTT; CDR3aa: CASSVAGGNEKLFF
v_gene: TRBV28; d_gene: TRBD1; abundance: NA; j_gene: TRBJ2-7; CDR3nt: TGTGCCAGCAACCTGCCAACCGGGACAGGACCCTACGAGCAGTACTTC; CDR3aa: CASNLPTGTGPYEQYF
v_gene: TRBV9; d_gene: NA; abundance: NA; j_gene: TRBJ2-7; CDR3nt: TGTGCCAGCAGCACCGGGGTCTCCTACGAGCAGTACTTC; CDR3aa: CASSTGVSYEQYF
v_gene: TRBV20-1; d_gene: NA; abundance: NA; j_gene: TRBJ1-2; CDR3nt: TGCAGTGCCCCTCAGGGCTACACCTTC; CDR3aa: CSAPQGYTF
v_gene: TRBV7-9; d_gene: NA; abundance: NA; j_gene: TRBJ2-5; CDR3nt: TGTGCCAGCAGCTTAGGACTAGGGGAGACCCAGTACTTC; CDR3aa: CASSLGLGETQYF
v_gene: TRBV7-6; d_gene: NA; abundance: NA; j_gene: TRBJ1-3; CDR3nt: TGTGCCAGCAGCCCCCCAGGCCAAGGAGGAAACACCATATATTTT; CDR3aa: CASSPPGQGGNTIYF
v_gene: TRBV4-3; d_gene: NA; abundance: NA; j_gene: TRBJ1-5; CDR3nt: TGCGCCAGCAGCGAAACGGTGAATCAGCCCCAGCATTTT; CDR3aa: CASSETVNQPQHF
v_gene: TRBV2; d_gene: NA; abundance: NA; j_gene: TRBJ2-7; CDR3nt: TGTGCCAGCAGTGAATCTCGGACACGACATTACGAGCAGTACTTC; CDR3aa: CASSESRTRHYEQYF
v_gene: TRBV19; d_gene: NA; abundance: NA; j_gene: TRBJ1-5; CDR3nt: TGTGCCAGTATGCCCCACTGGACAGATAGCAATCAGCCCCAGCATTTT; CDR3aa: CASMPHWTDSNQPQHF
v_gene: TRBV13; d_gene: TRBD2; abundance: NA; j_gene: TRBJ2-3; CDR3nt: TGTGCCAGCAGCAACCTAGGTAGCGGGAGGGTCGCAGATACGCAGTATTTT; CDR3aa: CASSNLGSGRVADTQYF
v_gene: TRBV7-9; d_gene: NA; abundance: NA; j_gene: TRBJ1-3; CDR3nt: TGTGCCAGCATCCAGGCTCACTCTGGAAACACCATATATTTT; CDR3aa: CASIQAHSGNTIYF